This TCR beta chain stems from a study of ipilimumab plus nivolumab after autologous stem cell transplantation. Study-level information: Both relapsed and primary refractory DLBCL were included.

Between the trimmed V and J ends, which lost 1 base and 5 bases, there was a span of 11 bases. The CDR3 sequence is 14 residues long. CDR1 MGHRA and CDR2 YSYEKL come from the germline V gene. This clone was seen a handful of times. Sequencing was performed with immunoSEQ multiplex PCR; in TCRdb, only in-frame clones are kept and a portion is missing. In the table there are about 83,000 clones, 75% to 85% of which are singletons. Ipilimumab, 1 mg/kg, started 14 to 28 days after autologous transplant. Dosing: nivolumab 3 mg/kg IV, weeks 1, 4, 7, 10, then every two weeks to week 26. V usage is TRBV4-1 and J usage is TRBJ1-2, with D unclear. The sequenced sample was PBMCs, obtained in a trial of ipilimumab plus nivolumab as post-transplant consolidation. This TCR derives from a male donor with diffuse large B-cell lymphoma. CDR3 DNA: TGCGCCAGCAGCCAAGGTCGGCTGGGGTATGGCTACACCTTC. It yields the protein CASSQGRLGYGYTF.